Following are 25 T cell receptor beta chains from one sample sequenced in a study of blood T cell repertoires in COVID-19. Sequencing was performed with immunoSEQ multiplex PCR; in TCRdb, only in-frame clones are kept and a portion is missing. This table holds about 380,000 clones, 90% found once. Sequenced sample: peripheral blood. The receptors were sampled from a man between 18 and 29 years old with active or convalescent COVID-19.

The chain has TRBV7-9 and TRBJ1-5, with TRBD1 identical over 9 bases. The ends lost 5 bases at V and 5 bases at J; junction bases unmatched: 10. Looked up from germline, CDR1 is SEHNR and CDR2 is FQNEAQ (reference sequence). The CDR3 is made up of 16 amino acids. CDR3: CASSPTLTGGDQPQHF. Here the CDR3 DNA reads TGTGCCAGCAGCCCTACTTTAACAGGGGGCGATCAGCCCCAGCATTTT.

This chain joins TRBV29-1 and TRBJ2-7; 8 positions agree with TRBD1. In germline, CDR1 is SQVTM, CDR2 ANQGSEA. Losses at the gene ends were 3 bases for V and 2 bases for J; bases not matched to a gene: 3. CDR3 length: 13 residues. CDR3 protein: CSVEWDRPYEQYF. CDR3 nucleotide sequence: TGCAGCGTTGAGTGGGACAGGCCCTACGAGCAGTACTTC.

The chain is built from TRBV27 and TRBJ2-7; TRBD2 is a possible D gene (5 bases). The V end lost 5 bases, the J end lost 7 bases, and 18 bases lay between the germline ends. Germline V gene data show CDR1 as MNHEY and CDR2 as SMNVEV (reference sequence). CDR3 length: 14 residues. This chain's CDR3 is CASSQRPGNGEQYF. The CDR3 DNA follows: TGTGCCAGCAGTCAACGTCCGGGAAACGGGGAGCAGTACTTC.

In DNA, the CDR3 is TGTGCCAGCACTCAAGGAGGGTCCTCTGGAAACACCATATATTTT. Its translation is CASTQGGSSGNTIYF. The rearrangement joins TRBV6-5 to TRBJ1-3; the D is unclear. The CDR3 spans 15 residues. CDR1 MNHEY and CDR2 SVGAGI come from the germline V gene. Trimming stripped 7 bases from V and 0 bases from J, with 13 bases between.

The rearrangement uses TRBV27 and TRBJ2-3; TRBD2 aligns across 7 bases. Germline V gene data show CDR1 as MNHEY and CDR2 as SMNVEV (reference sequence). The CDR3 has 17 residues. The V segment lost 5 bases and the J segment 3 bases; nucleotides outside the gene matches: 14. In nucleotides, the CDR3 is TGTGCCAGCAGTCCCCGGGGGTCCGGGGGGAGGACAGATACGCAGTATTTT. This sequence encodes CASSPRGSGGRTDTQYF.

The chain couples TRBV3-1 (or the pseudogene TRBV3-2) to TRBJ2-4, with D maybe TRBD1 (5 bases). CDR3 length: 17 residues. Germline V gene lookup returns CDR1 LGHDT and CDR2 YNNKEL (reference sequence). V was pared by 0 bases and J by 0 bases, with 12 bases between. This chain's CDR3 is CASSQDQTDLAKNIQYF. Here the CDR3 DNA reads TGTGCCAGCAGCCAAGATCAGACAGATCTAGCCAAAAACATTCAGTACTTC.

J is TRBJ2-7 and V is TRBV4-3; 8 bases are shared with TRBD1. CDR3 size: 15 residues. CDR1 and CDR2 from the germline V gene are LGHNA and YSLEER. J gave up 2 bases and V 0 bases, and 3 bases lay outside the gene matches. Here the CDR3 DNA reads TGCGCCAGCAGCCAAGAAAGGACAGGGACCTACGAGCAGTACTTC. This codes for CASSQERTGTYEQYF.

The chain joins TRBV28 to TRBJ1-2; 7 bases agree with TRBD1. The CDR3 is 14 residues long. Germline V CDR1 and CDR2: MDHEN, SYDVKM. V lost 6 bases, J lost 4 bases, and 8 bases stayed unmatched. CDR3: CASRNGQAPYGYTF. The CDR3 DNA sequence: TGTGCCAGCAGGAACGGACAGGCTCCCTATGGCTACACCTTC.

V gene TRBV29-1 combines with J gene TRBJ2-1; 8 nucleotides align to TRBD2. This CDR3 contains 14 residues. From germline, CDR1 is SQVTM and CDR2 ANQGSEA. V lost 7 bases to trimming and J lost 0 bases; unmatched junction nucleotides: 5. The CDR3 sequence is CSGTGTSSYNEQFF. The DNA for the CDR3 is TGCAGCGGGACCGGGACTAGCTCCTACAATGAGCAGTTCTTC.

The chain recombines TRBV12-5 with TRBJ2-5; weak D call: TRBD1 (6 bases). CDR3 length equals 17 residues. Germline values: CDR1 LGHNT, CDR2 FRNRAP. V was trimmed by 3 bases and J by 5 bases, leaving 22 bases between them. CDR3 protein: CASGFSLGRGDWETQYF. In nucleotides, the CDR3 is TGTGCTAGTGGTTTTTCCCTGGGCAGGGGCGATTGGGAGACCCAGTACTTC.

CDR3 DNA sequence: TGTGCCAGCAGCTTGGACCCCAGCTCCTACAATGAGCAGTTCTTC. This gives the protein CASSLDPSSYNEQFF. V usage is TRBV5-4 and J usage is TRBJ2-1; unclear D gene. The CDR3 sequence is 15 residues long. From germline, CDR1 is SGHNT and CDR2 YYREEE (reference sequence). V was clipped by 0 bases and J by 0 bases, with 7 bases between them. Full variable domain (outside the CDR3, taken from reference TRBV5-4 and TRBJ2-1): ETGVTQSPTHLIKTRGQQVTLRCSSQSGHNTVSWYQQALGQGPQFIFQYYREEENGRGNFPPRFSGLQFPNYSSELNVNALELDDSALYLCASSLDPSSYNEQFFGPGTRLTVL.

J is TRBJ2-7 and V is TRBV3-1 (or the pseudogene TRBV3-2); unclear D gene. The CDR3 length is 12 residues. The V end lost 2 bases, the J end lost 5 bases, and 7 bases lay between the germline ends. Germline values: CDR1 LGHDT, CDR2 YNNKEL (reference sequence). Written as DNA, the CDR3 is TGTGCCAGCAGCCAAAGCCATAACGAGCAGTACTTC. Protein product: CASSQSHNEQYF.

This clone has a single count. The CDR3 bases are TGTGCCAGCTCACCATTACTAGCGGGAGTTGTAGACATTCAGTACTTC. This sequence encodes CASSPLLAGVVDIQYF. V usage is TRBV18 and J usage is TRBJ2-4; 11 bases map to TRBD2. Trimming took 2 bases from V and 8 from J; bases not matched to a gene: 8. The germline CDR1 and CDR2 sequences are KGHSH and LQKENI. The CDR3 spans 16 residues.

V usage is TRBV12-3 or TRBV12-4 and J usage is TRBJ1-1; D is unresolved. The CDR3 is 12 amino acids. With 7 bases removed from V and 1 base from J, the gap between germline ends came to 7 bases. CDR3 bases: TGTGCCAGCAATCTGGCGAACACTGAAGCTTTCTTT. Translated, it gives CASNLANTEAFF.

This clone was seen more than once but under ten times. The V call is TRBV28, the J call TRBJ1-1; D gene uncertain. There are 12 residues in the CDR3. Germline V gene sequence: CDR1 MDHEN, CDR2 SYDVKM. Trimming pared 6 bases from V and 11 bases from J, leaving 16 bases between. CDR3: CASSVPEASAFF. DNA for the CDR3: TGTGCCAGCAGCGTCCCCGAGGCTTCGGCTTTCTTT.

The V call is TRBV19, the J call TRBJ2-2; 7 positions agree with TRBD1. Trimming cost V 11 bases and J 6 bases; bases outside gene matches: 12. Germline CDR1 and CDR2: LNHDA and SQIVND (reference sequence). This CDR3 contains 14 residues. The CDR3 sequence: CASEDRAGAGELFF. CDR3 bases: TGTGCCTCAGAAGACAGGGCTGGCGCCGGGGAGCTGTTTTTT.

The CDR3 nucleotides are TGTGCCACTCTACCGAACACTGAAGCTTTCTTT. It translates to CATLPNTEAFF. The chain links TRBV2 to TRBJ1-1; D unclear. This CDR3 is built from 11 residues. The V gene's germline CDR1 is SNHLY and CDR2 FYNNEI. V was shortened by 10 bases and J by 1 base, with 7 bases between the two germline ends.

This sequence joins TRBV27 and TRBJ1-6, with D possibly matching TRBD1 (6 bases). The germline V gene encodes CDR1 MNHEY and CDR2 SMNVEV (reference sequence). This CDR3 region has 14 residues. V lost 7 bases to trimming and J lost 9 bases, with 16 bases between them. The DNA for the CDR3 is TGTGCCAGCACCCCCCGGCAGGGGTCTTCACCCCTCCACTTT. It encodes CASTPRQGSSPLHF.

The chain recombines TRBV28 with TRBJ2-5; 10 nucleotides agree with TRBD2. CDR3 length equals 15 residues. V was clipped by 5 bases and J by 5 bases; unmatched bases: 8. CDR1 is MDHEN and CDR2 is SYDVKM in the germline V gene. The CDR3 spells CASSLRLAGGETQYF. DNA for the CDR3: TGTGCCAGCAGTCTCCGACTAGCGGGTGGGGAGACCCAGTACTTC. The full variable domain, completed using reference TRBV28 and TRBJ2-5, is DVKVTQSSRYLVKRTGEKVFLECVQDMDHENMFWYRQDPGLGLRLIYFSYDVKMKEKGDIPEGYSVSREKKERFSLILESASTNQTSMYLCASSLRLAGGETQYFGPGTRLLVL.

This chain links TRBV6-2 or TRBV6-3 with TRBJ2-7; no clear D. Between the trimmed V and J ends, which lost 2 bases and 1 base, there was a span of 9 bases. Germline CDR1 reads MNHEY; CDR2 reads SVGEGT. This CDR3 comprises 14 residues. The DNA for the CDR3 is TGTGCCAGCAGTTACCCCACAGAATCCTACGAGCAGTACTTC. Its protein product is CASSYPTESYEQYF.

This clone came up a few times. Other DNA sequences in the sample encode the same CDR3. The J gene is TRBJ1-1, the V gene TRBV6-5; TRBD1 matches 7 bases. The CDR3 runs to 14 residues. J gave up 1 base and V 6 bases, and 5 bases lay outside the gene matches. Per the germline V gene, CDR1 is MNHEY and CDR2 is SVGAGI. CDR3 DNA: TGTGCCAGCAGACCGGGACAGACGAACACTGAAGCTTTCTTT. Amino acids: CASRPGQTNTEAFF.

This rearrangement joins TRBV5-1 to TRBJ1-1, with D possibly TRBD1 on 5 matching bases. This CDR3 region has 17 residues. The V end lost 4 bases, the J end lost 1 base, and 20 bases lay between the germline ends. Germline V gene data show CDR1 as SGHRS and CDR2 as YFSETQ. As DNA, the CDR3 is TGCGCCAGCAGCACGGACCCTGGAGGGGCTAAGAACACTGAAGCTTTCTTT. Translated, it gives CASSTDPGGAKNTEAFF.

J is TRBJ1-3 and V is TRBV3-1 (or the pseudogene TRBV3-2); 10 bases are shared with TRBD1. The CDR3 runs to 14 residues. The germline V gene has CDR1 LGHDT and CDR2 YNNKEL (reference sequence). V lost 4 bases, J lost 7 bases, and 4 bases stayed unmatched. The CDR3 region has the DNA TGTGCCAGCAGCCGGGGACAGGGGTGGAACACCATATATTTT. Its protein is CASSRGQGWNTIYF.

CDR3: CATYVGLGNTEAFF. For the CDR3, the DNA is TGTGCCACCTACGTGGGGCTGGGGAACACTGAAGCTTTCTTT. The rearrangement joins TRBV18 to TRBJ1-1, with D maybe TRBD1 (5 bases). Trimming removed 10 bases at V and 1 base at J, with 16 bases between. This CDR3 has 14 amino acids. Germline V gene data show CDR1 as KGHSH and CDR2 as LQKENI.

The chain couples TRBV6-5 to TRBJ2-7; 8 positions agree with TRBD1. In germline, CDR1 is MNHEY, CDR2 SVGAGI. V lost 2 bases to trimming and J lost 3 bases; unmatched junction nucleotides: 6. CDR3 length: 15 residues. CDR3 DNA: TGTGCCAGCAGTTACAGCCGCAGGGGGCTCTACGAGCAGTACTTC. It is translated as CASSYSRRGLYEQYF.